A single T cell receptor beta chain is shown here with its context. The antigen is not known. The source of the sample is a study of cytomegalovirus exposure and HLA in healthy donors. For the study at large: The Caucasian-associated ancestry cluster held around 76% of roughly 400 genotyped donors. Findings and caveats of the study: A later analysis found that most CMV-associated TCR beta chains appeared HLA-restricted. A later analysis linked about 17,000 TCR beta sequences to HLA alleles at 0.05 false discovery rate. There were about 160 TCR beta chains listed as cytomegalovirus-associated.

Researchers ran the PCR with 60 Vbeta and 13 Jbeta primers. Sequencing used immunoSEQ multiplex PCR; TCRdb keeps in-frame clones, though not all of them. Of about 95,000 clones in the sample, around three quarters are singletons; the top ten hold roughly 15%. The material sequenced was PBMCs. The sequence was obtained from a woman aged 50 to 60 in good health and CMV-seropositive.

The CDR3 nucleotides are TGTGCCAGCAGCCTCCAGGGGGGTTCCAACGAGCAGTACTTC. Amino acid sequence: CASSLQGGSNEQYF. The genes are TRBV6-5 and TRBJ2-7, with a possible D match to TRBD1 (7 bases). Trimming removed 6 bases at V and 5 bases at J, with 17 bases between. CDR1 is MNHEY, CDR2 SVGAGI, per germline. CDR3 length equals 14 residues.